This T cell receptor beta chain was observed in a study of cytomegalovirus exposure and HLA in healthy donors. Primers for the PCR totalled 60 Vbeta and 13 Jbeta. TCRdb's table, derived via immunoSEQ multiplex PCR, lists solely in-frame clones and lacks some. The sample lists roughly 180,000 clones, about 80% occurring once. Study observations and caveats: Reports indicate that TCR beta sequences accurately predicted the HLA-A and HLA-B alleles of most subjects.

This clone has only one observation. Its antigen is undetermined. Relative to the germline gene, one junction end is altered; a read error may explain this. Additional DNA sequences in this sample encode the identical CDR3. The germline CDR1 and CDR2 sequences are MDHEN and SYDVKM. The CDR3 runs to 17 residues. Sequenced material: PBMCs. This TCR was sampled from a woman younger than 30 in good health and CMV-seropositive. The chain is built from TRBV28 and TRBJ2-6; 7 nucleotides match TRBD1. The CDR3 DNA follows: TGTGCCAGCAGGGAGACAGGGCTCAACTCTGGGGCTAACGTCCTGACTTTC. Protein sequence: CASRETGLNSGANVLTF.